This entry lists 13 T cell receptor beta chains sequenced from one sample in a study of CD4 T cells in relation to SARS-CoV-2 and coronaviruses. Unexposed donor CD4+ T cells date from about 2011-2018, before the COVID-19 pandemic. The table came from immunoSEQ multiplex PCR; TCRdb's copy has only in-frame clones and leaves some out. The top ten clones hold 0.11% to 0.15% of a sample with approximately 64,000 clones, about 94% of them seen once. The sample consisted of naive CD4+ T cells from PBMCs. As for subset: naive CD4+ T cells isolated by negative enrichment. The receptor set was obtained from a human donor in good health.

In its sample, this clone was seen a few times. The chain couples TRBV11-2 to TRBJ2-7; TRBD2 might be the D (5 bases). The CDR3 has 14 residues. Germline V gene sequence: CDR1 SGHAT, CDR2 FQNNGV. Trimming took off 5 bases at V and 6 bases at J, with 17 bases between the two ends. The CDR3 loop reads CASSPSWRPTEQYF. The CDR3 DNA reads TGTGCCAGCAGCCCCTCGTGGAGGCCTACCGAGCAGTACTTC.

The chain links TRBV28 to TRBJ1-5; D remains ambiguous. This CDR3 contains 14 residues. The germline V and J ends were trimmed by 6 bases and 2 bases, with 11 bases remaining between them. Germline CDR1 reads MDHEN; CDR2 reads SYDVKM. Here the CDR3 reads CASRDLFGNQPQHF. The DNA for the CDR3 is TGTGCCAGCAGGGACCTATTCGGCAATCAGCCCCAGCATTTT. Looking up the rest from reference TRBV28 and TRBJ1-5 gives the full variable domain: DVKVTQSSRYLVKRTGEKVFLECVQDMDHENMFWYRQDPGLGLRLIYFSYDVKMKEKGDIPEGYSVSREKKERFSLILESASTNQTSMYLCASRDLFGNQPQHFGDGTRLSIL.

The rearrangement links TRBV5-5 to TRBJ2-5; D possibly corresponds to TRBD2 (6 bases). With 0 bases removed from V and 5 bases from J, the gap between germline ends came to 11 bases. Germline lookup yields CDR1 SGHKS and CDR2 YYEKEE (reference sequence). The CDR3 has 14 residues. The CDR3 DNA is TGTGCCAGCAGCTTGGGGGGTCGGGAGGAGACCCAGTACTTC. This codes for CASSLGGREETQYF. The variable domain in full, completed from reference TRBV5-5 and TRBJ2-5, reads DAGVTQSPTHLIKTRGQQVTLRCSPISGHKSVSWYQQVLGQGPQFIFQYYEKEERGRGNFPDRFSARQFPNYSSELNVNALLLGDSALYLCASSLGGREETQYFGPGTRLLVL.

The chain couples TRBV10-2 to TRBJ1-6, with TRBD1 matching 9 bases. This CDR3 is 14 amino acids long. CDR1 WSHSY and CDR2 SAAADI come from the germline V gene. After removal of 4 bases from V and 9 bases from J, the junction contained 4 bases not matched to a gene. CDR3 sequence: CASSGDRAGSPLHF. In DNA form, the CDR3 reads TGCGCCAGCAGTGGGGACAGGGCGGGTTCACCCCTCCACTTT.

This clone has just a few counts. The chain has TRBV27 and TRBJ2-7, with 7 nucleotides matching TRBD1. CDR3 length: 15 residues. Germline CDR1 MNHEY, CDR2 SMNVEV (reference sequence). Losses at the gene ends were 4 bases for V and 1 base for J; bases not matched to a gene: 7. The CDR3 sequence is CASSYQGVMSYEQYF. The CDR3 DNA sequence: TGTGCCAGCAGTTACCAGGGGGTCATGTCCTACGAGCAGTACTTC.

The chain combines TRBV19 with TRBJ1-1, with D possibly matching TRBD1 (6 bases). Germline CDR1 is LNHDA and CDR2 is SQIVND (reference sequence). CDR3 length: 15 residues. Deletions cut 11 bases from V and 4 bases from J, with 23 bases between. The CDR3 coding sequence is TGTGCCGCTGCCCCCGCCGGGGGCGTGGGCACTGAAGCTTTCTTT. This gives the protein CAAAPAGGVGTEAFF.

The rearrangement links TRBV14 to TRBJ2-7; 7 nucleotides line up with TRBD2. The CDR3 is made up of 16 amino acids. The germline CDR1 and CDR2 sequences are SGHDN and FVKESK. V was pared by 0 bases and J by 9 bases, with 14 bases of the junction left unmatched. CDR3 sequence (DNA): TGTGCCAGCAGCCAAGAAGGCCCGGGACTACCTCCCGGGCAGTACTTC. Protein sequence: CASSQEGPGLPPGQYF.

This clone has only one observation. The CDR3 spells CASSLFRDREKLFF. The CDR3, as DNA: TGTGCCAGCAGCTTATTCAGGGATCGGGAAAAACTGTTTTTT. This chain connects TRBV11-2 to TRBJ1-4; TRBD1 is a possible D gene (5 bases). The V end was cut by 2 bases, the J end by 8 bases, with 12 bases between. The CDR3 covers 14 residues. The germline CDR1 and CDR2 sequences are SGHAT and FQNNGV.

The CDR3 nucleotides read TGTGCCAGTAGATTGGCTGAGGGAGGGAATCAGCCCCAGCATTTT. The encoded protein is CASRLAEGGNQPQHF. The gene calls are TRBV19 and TRBJ1-5; D unclear. Germline-derived CDR1 and CDR2 are LNHDA and SQIVND (reference sequence). V was cut by 6 bases and J by 4 bases, with 16 bases left in between. The CDR3 covers 15 residues.

Concerning this clone itself: Other DNA sequences of this sample code for an identical CDR3. This chain joins TRBV28 and TRBJ1-2; TRBD1 might be the D (6 bases). V was clipped by 8 bases and J by 0 bases, with 10 bases between them. The CDR3 is 13 residues long. Germline V lookup: CDR1 MDHEN, CDR2 SYDVKM. CDR3 bases: TGTGCCAGCCGGGGACAAACTAACTATGGCTACACCTTC. It specifies CASRGQTNYGYTF.

CDR3 nucleotide sequence: TGTGGGTCGGGACTCTTCAATGAGCAGTTCTTC. Protein sequence: CGSGLFNEQFF. This chain joins TRBV19 and TRBJ2-1, with D maybe TRBD2 (6 bases). The CDR3 has 11 amino acids. Germline lookup yields CDR1 LNHDA and CDR2 SQIVND (reference sequence).

The chain recombines TRBV5-1 with TRBJ2-3, with 10 bases aligning to TRBD2. CDR1 SGHRS and CDR2 YFSETQ come from the germline V gene. Trimming cost V 3 bases and J 2 bases; bases outside gene matches: 6. There are 16 residues in the CDR3. CDR3 sequence: CASSSTSGVITDTQYF. CDR3 sequence (DNA): TGCGCCAGCAGCTCAACTAGCGGGGTTATCACAGATACGCAGTATTTT.

V is TRBV7-9 and J is TRBJ1-5; TRBD1 aligns across 9 bases. The CDR3 length is 16 residues. The V segment lost 5 bases and the J segment 6 bases; nucleotides outside the gene matches: 11. Germline V gives CDR1 SEHNR, CDR2 FQNEAQ (reference sequence). CDR3 nucleotides: TGTGCCAGCAGCCACACGGGACAGGGACTGACTCAGCCCCAGCATTTT. Translation gives CASSHTGQGLTQPQHF.